This T cell receptor beta chain stems from a study of blood T cell repertoires in COVID-19. About this clone itself: The identical CDR3 is also encoded by other nucleotide sequences in the sample.

The table came from immunoSEQ multiplex PCR; TCRdb's copy has only in-frame clones and leaves some out. Among approximately 330,000 clones, roughly 87% were seen once, and the ten largest hold roughly a tenth. Looked up from germline, CDR1 is SGHRS and CDR2 is YFSETQ. After removal of 4 bases from V and 4 bases from J, the junction contained 3 bases not matched to a gene. CDR3 length: 14 residues. The chain uses TRBV5-1 and TRBJ1-5, with 9 bases fitting TRBD1. Source material: peripheral blood. The source of this sequence is a man aged 30 to 39 with COVID-19, enrolled during active disease. CDR3 in amino acids: CASSPTGGNQPQHF. The CDR3 DNA sequence: TGCGCCAGCAGCCCGACAGGGGGGAATCAGCCCCAGCATTTT.